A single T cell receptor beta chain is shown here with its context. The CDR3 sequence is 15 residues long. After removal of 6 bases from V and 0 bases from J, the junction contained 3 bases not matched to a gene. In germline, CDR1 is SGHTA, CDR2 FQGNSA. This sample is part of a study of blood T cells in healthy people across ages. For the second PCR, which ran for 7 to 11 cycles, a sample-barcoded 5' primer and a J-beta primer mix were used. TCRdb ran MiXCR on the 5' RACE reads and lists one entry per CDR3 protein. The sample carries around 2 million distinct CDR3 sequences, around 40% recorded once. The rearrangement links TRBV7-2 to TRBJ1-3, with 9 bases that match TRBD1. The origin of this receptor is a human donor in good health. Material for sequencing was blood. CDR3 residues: CASRKTGGSGNTIYF. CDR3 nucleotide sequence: TGTGCCAGCAGAAAGACAGGGGGCTCTGGAAACACCATATATTTT.